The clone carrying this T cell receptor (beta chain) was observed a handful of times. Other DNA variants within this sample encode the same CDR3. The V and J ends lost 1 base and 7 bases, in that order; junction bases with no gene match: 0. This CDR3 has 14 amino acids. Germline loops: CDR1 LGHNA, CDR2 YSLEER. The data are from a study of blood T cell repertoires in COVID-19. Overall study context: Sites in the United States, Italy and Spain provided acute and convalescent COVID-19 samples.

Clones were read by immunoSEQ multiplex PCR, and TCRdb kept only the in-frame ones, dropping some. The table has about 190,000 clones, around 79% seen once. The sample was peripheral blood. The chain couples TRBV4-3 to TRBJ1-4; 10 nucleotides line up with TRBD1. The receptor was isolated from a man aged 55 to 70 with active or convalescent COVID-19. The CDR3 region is CASSQGTGGEKLFF. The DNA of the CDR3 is TGCGCCAGCAGCCAAGGGACAGGGGGTGAAAAACTGTTTTTT.